The rows below give T cell receptor beta chains drawn from one sample of a study of blood T cells in healthy people across ages. One entry per CDR3 protein, called by TCRdb with MiXCR from the 5' RACE reads. The data contain some 880,000 distinct CDR3 sequences, around 36% of them singletons. The sample was blood. The receptors derive from a man between 18 and 29 years old in good health. Each CDR3 is given with its conserved first and last residue. A D gene is named only where the DNA matches it firmly. Where a row states a size, it is once, few, many or the class of an expanded clone; other rows omit it.

J: TRBJ2-1; size: NA; D: TRBD1; V: TRBV5-1; DNA: TGCGCCAGCAGCTTGGCGGCAGGGACAGGCAATGAGCAGTTCTTC; CDR3: CASSLAAGTGNEQFF
J: TRBJ1-2; size: NA; D: NA; V: TRBV29-1; DNA: TGCAGCGTTGCTGACTTTCCCCAGGGGATGAAACCTTATGGCTACACCTTC; CDR3: CSVADFPQGMKPYGYTF
J: TRBJ2-3; size: NA; D: NA; V: TRBV12-3/TRBV12-4; DNA: TGTGCCAGCAGCATTTCACAGGGCTCAGATATGCAGTATTTT; CDR3: CASSISQGSDMQYF
J: TRBJ2-7; size: NA; D: TRBD2; V: TRBV12-3/TRBV12-4; DNA: TGTGCCAGCAGTTTTACTAGCGGGGGGGGTCCCAGCTCCTACAATGAGCAGTACTTC; CDR3: CASSFTSGGGPSSYNEQYF
J: TRBJ1-1; size: NA; D: NA; V: TRBV12-3/TRBV12-4; DNA: TGTGCCAGCCGGTGGGAGGGGAGGATCGGCACTGAAGCTTTCTTT; CDR3: CASRWEGRIGTEAFF
J: TRBJ2-7; size: few; D: NA; V: TRBV20-1; DNA: TGCAGTGCTAGAGTAGGCCGTAGTTACGAGCAGTACTTC; CDR3: CSARVGRSYEQYF
J: TRBJ2-5; size: NA; D: NA; V: TRBV5-1; DNA: TGCGCCAGCAGTTTTGACAGACCCAGGGAGACCCAGTACTTC; CDR3: CASSFDRPRETQYF
J: TRBJ1-1; size: NA; D: NA; V: TRBV4-2; DNA: TGTGCCAGCAGCCAAGATCGGAGAGGAGTCCCCTTCCCGGCTGAAGCTTTCTTT; CDR3: CASSQDRRGVPFPAEAFF
J: TRBJ2-4; size: few; D: TRBD1; V: TRBV14; DNA: TGTGCCAGCAGCCAGGGAGACAGGGGGCCCTATCCAAACATTCAGTACTTC; CDR3: CASSQGDRGPYPNIQYF
J: TRBJ1-1; size: NA; D: NA; V: TRBV21-1; DNA: TGTGCCAGCAGCAAAGCGCTTTTCGAGGTTTATAGCCTGGCGACGAACACTGAAGCTTTCTTT; CDR3: CASSKALFEVYSLATNTEAFF
J: TRBJ1-4; size: NA; D: TRBD1; V: TRBV6-1; DNA: TGTGCCAGCGTCCCGGGACAGGGGGAACGAGGCGAAAAACTGTTTTTT; CDR3: CASVPGQGERGEKLFF
J: TRBJ2-7; size: NA; D: NA; V: TRBV5-1; DNA: TGCGCCAGCAGCCCCGATTGGGGCGAGCAGTACTTC; CDR3: CASSPDWGEQYF
J: TRBJ1-2; size: few; D: TRBD1; V: TRBV29-1; DNA: TGCAGCACCGGACAGGGGGCTGGGGGCTACACCTTC; CDR3: CSTGQGAGGYTF
J: TRBJ2-5; size: NA; D: TRBD1; V: TRBV7-2; DNA: TGTGCCAGCAGCTCCTGGACAGGGCCCACCCAAGAGACCCAGTACTTC; CDR3: CASSSWTGPTQETQYF
J: TRBJ1-2; size: NA; D: NA; V: TRBV2; DNA: TGTGCCAGCAGTGTATTGCGGGGGCGTAACTATTATGGCTACACCTTC; CDR3: CASSVLRGRNYYGYTF
J: TRBJ2-7; size: many; D: NA; V: TRBV4-1; DNA: TGCGCCAGCAGCCAAGATTGGTCTAGCCACGAGCAGTACTTC; CDR3: CASSQDWSSHEQYF
J: TRBJ2-1; size: many; D: TRBD2; V: TRBV7-3; DNA: TGTGCCAGCAGCGTCTCACGGACTAGCGGCTACAATGAGCAGTTCTTC; CDR3: CASSVSRTSGYNEQFF
J: TRBJ1-2; size: many; D: NA; V: TRBV5-1; DNA: TGCGCCAGCAGCTTACACCCCACCCAACGGGACACAACCCGTGGCTACACCTTC; CDR3: CASSLHPTQRDTTRGYTF
J: TRBJ1-2; size: NA; D: NA; V: TRBV6-1; DNA: TGTGCCAGCAGTGAATCGGGCAGGATCCTTGGCTACACCTTC; CDR3: CASSESGRILGYTF
J: TRBJ1-5; size: NA; D: NA; V: TRBV2; DNA: TGTGCCAGCAGTGTAGGGGACCGAGATTGGAGCAATCAGCCCCAGCATTTT; CDR3: CASSVGDRDWSNQPQHF
J: TRBJ1-2; size: NA; D: NA; V: TRBV29-1; DNA: TGCAGCGTTGAACCGGGGGCCAACTATGGCTACACCTTC; CDR3: CSVEPGANYGYTF
J: TRBJ1-4; size: few; D: TRBD1; V: TRBV12-3/TRBV12-4; DNA: TGTGCCAGCAGGCCCGGGACAGGGGCCACTAATGAAAAACTGTTTTTT; CDR3: CASRPGTGATNEKLFF
J: TRBJ2-7; size: NA; D: TRBD2; V: TRBV7-2; DNA: TGTGCCAGCAGCCTCATCCGGGGGGGCTCCTACGAGCAGTACTTC; CDR3: CASSLIRGGSYEQYF
J: TRBJ1-5; size: NA; D: NA; V: TRBV20-1; DNA: TGCAGTGCTAACCCTCTACAGGGAGTCGGCAATCAGCCCCAGCATTTT; CDR3: CSANPLQGVGNQPQHF
J: TRBJ1-1; size: few; D: NA; V: TRBV4-2; DNA: TGTGCCAGCAGCCAAGAGAAGGGGTCAGACACTGAAGCTTTCTTT; CDR3: CASSQEKGSDTEAFF
J: TRBJ2-1; size: NA; D: NA; V: TRBV5-1; DNA: TGCGCCAGCAGCCAAATCCCCGGCAATGAGCAGTTCTTC; CDR3: CASSQIPGNEQFF